This T cell receptor beta chain was sequenced in a study of beta chain features in type 1 diabetes. Study as a whole: The number of sorted cells examined across all samples was fewer than 110,000,000.

Expressed TCRB transcripts were sequenced after all isolated RNA was converted to cDNA. Clones were sequenced by immunoSEQ multiplex PCR, and TCRdb holds only the in-frame ones, with some missing. Found here are approximately 170,000 clones, around 7.9% of them singletons; the top ten hold approximately 0.54%. The V gene's germline CDR1 is MNHEY and CDR2 SMNVEV (reference sequence). Trimming pared 6 bases from V and 0 bases from J, leaving 9 bases between. The CDR3 is 14 residues long. A remark on this clone: The antigen is unknown.

Via CD45RO/CCR7/CD25/CD127/CD95/CD27, cells of the CD4+ naive, central memory, regulatory and stem cell-like memory subsets were sorted. The study's findings and limits: The VDJ junctions of type 1 diabetes patients carried fewer insertions and more deletions. Using cDNA template may skew counts toward highly expressing activated cells. There was a moderate but significant shortening of TCRB CDR3s in all four CD4+ subsets of Type 1 diabetes patients.

Input material: central memory CD4+ T cells from blood. The rearrangement joins TRBV27 to TRBJ2-4, with D uncertain. The receptor was isolated from a man between 18 and 29 years old with type 1 diabetes. The CDR3, as DNA: TGTGCCAGCAGGTCTCGTATAGCCAAAAACATTCAGTACTTC. This codes for CASRSRIAKNIQYF.